This T cell receptor (beta chain) originates from a study of shared clonotypes between healthy human individuals. Findings and limits, study-wide: Estimated clonotype richness was generally higher in naive than memory subsets. Several donors showed sharing of 4.5% to 6% of naive CD4 clonotypes.

Each sample came from a Caucasian adult donor living in Nashville, Tennessee. This clone has a single count. Its specificity is unknown. Other nucleotide sequences in the sample specify the same CDR3. CDR3 length equals 12 residues. In germline, CDR1 is MDHEN, CDR2 SYDVKM. The ends lost 9 bases at V and 4 bases at J; junction bases unmatched: 5. Method: immunoSEQ multiplex PCR; TCRdb's copy keeps in-frame clones and lacks some. Of about a million clones listed, approximately 80% are singletons. This TCR derives from a man aged 18-30 years in good health. Some clones in this sample may be carry-over from other donors' samples. Sequencing used memory CD4+ T cells from PBMCs. The subset: CD45RA-negative fraction. This chain joins TRBV28 and TRBJ2-7, with TRBD1 identical over 8 bases. The CDR3 protein is CASSQGAYEQYF. For the CDR3, the DNA is TGTGCCAGTTCTCAGGGGGCTTACGAGCAGTACTTC.